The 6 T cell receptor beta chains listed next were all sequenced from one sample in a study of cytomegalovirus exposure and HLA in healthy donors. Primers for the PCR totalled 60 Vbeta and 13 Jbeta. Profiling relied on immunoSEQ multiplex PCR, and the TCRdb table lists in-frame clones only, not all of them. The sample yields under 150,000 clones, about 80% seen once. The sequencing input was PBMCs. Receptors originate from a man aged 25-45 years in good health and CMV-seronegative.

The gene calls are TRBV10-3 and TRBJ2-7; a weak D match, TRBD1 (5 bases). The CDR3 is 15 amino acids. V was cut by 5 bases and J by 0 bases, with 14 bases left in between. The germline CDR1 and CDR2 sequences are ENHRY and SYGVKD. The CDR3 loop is CAISSPTASSYEQYF. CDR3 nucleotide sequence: TGTGCCATCAGTTCCCCGACAGCCAGCTCCTACGAGCAGTACTTC.

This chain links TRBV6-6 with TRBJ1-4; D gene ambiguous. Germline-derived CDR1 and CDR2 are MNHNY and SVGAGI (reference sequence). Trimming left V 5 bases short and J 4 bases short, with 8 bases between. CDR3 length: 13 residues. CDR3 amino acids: CASSPTGNEKLFF. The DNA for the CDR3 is TGTGCCAGCAGTCCTACCGGTAATGAAAAACTGTTTTTT.

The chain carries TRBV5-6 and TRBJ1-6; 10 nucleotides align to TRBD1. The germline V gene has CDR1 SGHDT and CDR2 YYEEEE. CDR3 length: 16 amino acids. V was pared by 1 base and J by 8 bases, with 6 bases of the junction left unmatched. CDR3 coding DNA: TGTGCCAGCAGCTTGAATTCGGGACAGGGGTATTCACCCCTCCACTTT. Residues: CASSLNSGQGYSPLHF.

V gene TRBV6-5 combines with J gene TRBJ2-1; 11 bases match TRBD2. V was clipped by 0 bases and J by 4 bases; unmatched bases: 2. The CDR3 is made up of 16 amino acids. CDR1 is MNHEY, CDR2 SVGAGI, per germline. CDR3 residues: CASSYSSGRGYNEQFF. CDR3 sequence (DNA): TGTGCCAGCAGTTACTCTAGCGGGAGGGGGTACAATGAGCAGTTCTTC.

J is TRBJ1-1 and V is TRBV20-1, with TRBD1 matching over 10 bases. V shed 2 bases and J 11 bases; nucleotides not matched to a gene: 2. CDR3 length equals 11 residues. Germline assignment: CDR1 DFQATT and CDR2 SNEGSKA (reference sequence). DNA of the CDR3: TGCAGTGCTAGACAGGACAGGGGGGCTTTCTTT. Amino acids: CSARQDRGAFF.

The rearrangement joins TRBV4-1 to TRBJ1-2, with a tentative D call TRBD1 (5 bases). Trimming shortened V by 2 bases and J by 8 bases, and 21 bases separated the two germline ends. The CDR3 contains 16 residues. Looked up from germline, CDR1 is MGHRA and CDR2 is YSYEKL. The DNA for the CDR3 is TGCGCCAGCAGCCAAACGGCGACAGTTCAGATCCTGGGCTACACCTTC. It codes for CASSQTATVQILGYTF.